The T cell receptor (beta chain) described here comes from a study of T cells after posttransplantation cyclophosphamide. Study-wide results and limits: TRB overlap between skin or GI tissue T cells and blood was limited.

Germline CDR1 reads MNHNS; CDR2 reads SASEGT. After removal of 6 bases from V and 3 bases from J, the junction contained 8 bases not matched to a gene. The CDR3 length is 15 residues. As regards this clone: What it recognizes is unknown.

The data were produced by immunoSEQ multiplex PCR, yet TCRdb's version contains in-frame clones alone and is incomplete. The sample contains about 13,000 clones, about 80% of which appear only once. Sequencing used memory CD4+ T cells sorted from PBMCs. The rearrangement links TRBV6-1 to TRBJ2-7; 10 bases are a match to TRBD2. This clonotype was obtained from a man over 45 in good health, CMV-negative, and a related stem cell transplant donor. This CDR3 is CASSLSSGGVYEQYF. The CDR3 region has the DNA TGTGCCAGCAGCCTCTCTAGCGGGGGAGTCTACGAGCAGTACTTC.